A single sample gave rise to the 7 T cell receptor beta chains below, sequenced in a study of post-analysis software for immune sequencing data. Their antigens are not known. Tagging with unique molecular identifiers was a feature of the TCR beta cDNA libraries. TCRdb recomputed calls from the PCR reads with MiXCR, one row per CDR3 protein. This repertoire shows around 770,000 distinct CDR3 sequences, about 45% found once; its top ten account for roughly 4.9%. Study-level findings and limits: TRBV segments more frequent in patients than in controls numbered five and included TRBV5-6, TRBV5-1 and TRBV20-1.

The sample was blood. The receptors were sampled from a girl under 18 with multiple sclerosis.

This sequence joins TRBV7-2 and TRBJ1-2; D gene uncertain. The CDR3 loop spans 14 amino acids. The germline V gene has CDR1 SGHTA and CDR2 FQGNSA. V was cut by 2 bases and J by 10 bases, with 17 bases left in between. CDR3 DNA: TGTGCCAGCAGCTTAAGTCAGACGACCACTGTCTACACCTTC. Translating gives CASSLSQTTTVYTF.

This clonotype occurred a few times. Here the CDR3 DNA reads TGTGCCAGCAGTTACTCCTCACAGGGGAAATATGGCTACACCTTC. Encoded protein: CASSYSSQGKYGYTF. This chain joins TRBV28 and TRBJ1-2, with 7 nucleotides matching TRBD1. The V segment lost 4 bases and the J segment 5 bases; nucleotides outside the gene matches: 10. The CDR3 is 15 amino acids. The germline gives CDR1 MDHEN, CDR2 SYDVKM.

This clonotype came up a few times. V usage is TRBV20-1 and J usage is TRBJ1-2; D ambiguous. The CDR3 length is 17 residues. V was pared by 5 bases and J by 2 bases, with 24 bases between. Germline assignment: CDR1 DFQATT and CDR2 SNEGSKA (reference sequence). CDR3 nucleotides: TGCAGTGCTTCTGGAGGGAGAAACCTGAACTTAAACTATGGCTACACCTTC. Protein sequence: CSASGGRNLNLNYGYTF.

This clonotype came up a few times. The V and J genes are TRBV12-3 or TRBV12-4 and TRBJ1-4, with 8 bases identical to TRBD1. The V gene end was trimmed by 2 bases and the J gene end by 8 bases; junction bases not matched to a gene: 7. The CDR3 extends over 15 amino acids. CDR3 DNA sequence: TGTGCCAGCAGTTTATTCGGACAGGGCTTAGAAAAACTGTTTTTT. It specifies CASSLFGQGLEKLFF.

The V and J genes are TRBV4-2 and TRBJ2-3; a possible D gene is TRBD2 (6 bases). CDR1 and CDR2 from the germline V gene are LGHNA and YNFKEQ. Trimming took 1 base from V and 3 from J, leaving 14 bases between them. The CDR3 is made up of 16 amino acids. CDR3 nucleotides: TGTGCCAGCAGCCAAGTGACGGCGGGGCCGACAGATACGCAGTATTTT. Its translation is CASSQVTAGPTDTQYF.

This chain joins TRBV7-8 and TRBJ2-2, with D uncertain. Looked up from germline, CDR1 is SGHVS and CDR2 is FQNEAQ. The length of the CDR3 is 11 residues. V lost 3 bases and J lost 8, with 4 bases in between. CDR3 in DNA: TGTGCCAGCAGCTTGGAGGGGGAGCTGTTTTTT. Protein sequence: CASSLEGELFF.

There are a few counts of this clonotype. The genes are TRBV18 and TRBJ2-6; D is possibly TRBD1 (6 bases). V dropped 6 bases and J dropped 1 base, with 22 bases sitting between them. The germline V gene has CDR1 KGHSH and CDR2 LQKENI. This CDR3 region has 19 residues. The CDR3 here is CASSSIQGTGTSGANVLTF. The CDR3 DNA reads TGTGCCAGCTCCTCCATTCAGGGGACCGGAACTTCTGGGGCCAACGTCCTGACTTTC. The whole variable domain, remainder taken from reference TRBV18 and TRBJ2-6, is NAGVMQNPRHLVRRRGQEARLRCSPMKGHSHVYWYRQLPEEGLKFMVYLQKENIIDESGMPKERFSAEFPKEGPSILRIQQVVRGDSAAYFCASSSIQGTGTSGANVLTFGAGSRLTVL.